What follows are 30 T cell receptor beta chains derived from one specimen sequenced in a study of blood T cell repertoires in COVID-19. Produced via immunoSEQ multiplex PCR; TCRdb's table is partial and in-frame only. This repertoire shows 93,000 or so clones, around four fifths found once; its top ten account for approximately 12%. The specimen sequenced was peripheral blood. Receptors were obtained from a human donor in a cohort sampled during active COVID-19.

This rearrangement joins TRBV6-2 or TRBV6-3 to TRBJ1-1; D is uncertain. Germline values: CDR1 MNHEY, CDR2 SVGEGT. Trimming removed 0 bases at V and 1 base at J, with 9 bases between. This CDR3 has 15 residues. In nucleotides, the CDR3 is TGTGCCAGCAGTTACTCGGGGAGTAAGAACACTGAAGCTTTCTTT. Protein: CASSYSGSKNTEAFF.

V and J are TRBV29-1 and TRBJ2-5, with 7 bases identical to TRBD1. Germline loops: CDR1 SQVTM, CDR2 ANQGSEA. CDR3 length: 15 amino acids. Losses at the gene ends were 2 bases for V and 4 bases for J; bases not matched to a gene: 10. The CDR3 DNA is TGCAGCGTTGAATATCGAGGGGGCCGAGGAGAGACCCAGTACTTC. It translates to CSVEYRGGRGETQYF. The complete variable domain, with remaining parts taken from reference TRBV29-1 and TRBJ2-5, reads SAVISQKPSRDICQRGTSLTIQCQVDSQVTMMFWYRQQPGQSLTLIATANQGSEATYESGFVIDKFPISRPNLTFSTLTVSNMSPEDSSIYLCSVEYRGGRGETQYFGPGTRLLVL.

The chain combines TRBV3-1 (or the pseudogene TRBV3-2) with TRBJ2-2; TRBD1 matches at 7 bases. The CDR3 length is 16 residues. V gave up 0 bases and J gave up 7 bases; unmatched junction bases: 8. CDR1 is LGHDT and CDR2 is YNNKEL in the germline V gene (reference sequence). CDR3 nucleotides: TGTGCCAGCAGCCAAGAGAACAGGGGATGGGGCGGGGAGCTGTTTTTT. Protein sequence: CASSQENRGWGGELFF.

J is TRBJ1-2 and V is TRBV2; 9 nucleotides agree with TRBD1. The ends lost 6 bases at V and 4 bases at J; junction bases unmatched: 15. The CDR3 is 17 residues long. From germline, CDR1 is SNHLY and CDR2 FYNNEI. The CDR3 nucleotides read TGTGCCAGCAGCCCCAGGACAGGGGAAAGCGTCCGCTATGGCTACACCTTC. Encoded protein: CASSPRTGESVRYGYTF.

CDR3 in amino acids: CASISGSGTENSPLHF. The CDR3 DNA sequence: TGTGCCAGTATCAGTGGTTCTGGGACAGAGAATTCACCCCTCCACTTT. The chain carries TRBV19 and TRBJ1-6, with TRBD1 identical over 7 bases. V shed 7 bases, J shed 7 bases, and the junction held 13 bases outside the gene matches. The germline V gene encodes CDR1 LNHDA and CDR2 SQIVND (reference sequence). The CDR3 is 16 residues long. The variable domain in full, completed from reference TRBV19 and TRBJ1-6, reads DGGITQSPKYLFRKEGQNVTLSCEQNLNHDAMYWYRQDPGQGLRLIYYSQIVNDFQKGDIAEGYSVSREKKESFPLTVTSAQKNPTAFYLCASISGSGTENSPLHFGNGTRLTVT.

This chain uses TRBV14 with TRBJ1-2; 8 positions match TRBD1. This CDR3 contains 15 residues. The V segment lost 0 bases and the J segment 8 bases; nucleotides outside the gene matches: 8. Germline-derived CDR1 and CDR2 are SGHDN and FVKESK. The CDR3 loop reads CASSQDQGARRGYTF. In DNA form, the CDR3 reads TGTGCCAGCAGCCAAGATCAGGGGGCGCGGAGGGGCTACACCTTC. The complete variable domain, with remaining parts taken from reference TRBV14 and TRBJ1-2, reads EAGVTQFPSHSVIEKGQTVTLRCDPISGHDNLYWYRRVMGKEIKFLLHFVKESKQDESGMPNNRFLAERTGGTYSTLKVQPAELEDSGVYFCASSQDQGARRGYTFGSGTRLTVV.

The chain combines TRBV6-5 with TRBJ2-7, with TRBD1 matching over 10 bases. CDR3 length: 14 amino acids. V lost 6 bases and J lost 2; bases outside the gene matches: 4. CDR1 is MNHEY and CDR2 is SVGAGI in the germline V gene. CDR3 nucleotide sequence: TGTGCCAGCAGGGACAGGGGGAAAGCCTACGAGCAGTACTTC. It specifies CASRDRGKAYEQYF.

This clone was observed a single time. The V call is TRBV5-1, the J call TRBJ2-1; TRBD1 matches 9 bases. This CDR3 has 14 residues. Germline CDR1 is SGHRS and CDR2 is YFSETQ. The J segment lost 6 bases and the V segment lost 4 bases, leaving 5 bases of the junction unmatched. This CDR3 is CASSVQGAPNEQFF. The CDR3 nucleotides read TGCGCCAGCAGCGTACAGGGGGCGCCCAATGAGCAGTTCTTC.

The chain recombines TRBV27 with TRBJ1-1, with 7 bases matching TRBD1. The V gene end was trimmed by 3 bases and the J gene end by 4 bases; junction bases not matched to a gene: 5. CDR3 length equals 14 residues. Germline values: CDR1 MNHEY, CDR2 SMNVEV (reference sequence). Here the CDR3 reads CASSFRRGATEAFF. The CDR3 DNA is TGTGCCAGCAGTTTCCGCAGGGGGGCCACTGAAGCTTTCTTT.

This sequence joins TRBV5-1 and TRBJ1-3, with D possibly matching TRBD1 (6 bases). The V and J ends lost 0 bases and 4 bases respectively, with 23 bases between them. The CDR3 length is 19 residues. Germline V lookup: CDR1 SGHRS, CDR2 YFSETQ. CDR3 DNA sequence: TGCGCCAGCAGCTTGGCCCGGGGTCCAGGGGCCCCGGAGGGAAACACCATATATTTT. It translates to CASSLARGPGAPEGNTIYF.

The gene calls are TRBV5-4 and TRBJ2-5; a possible D gene is TRBD1 (5 bases). The length of the CDR3 is 13 residues. Germline CDR1 is SGHNT and CDR2 is YYREEE (reference sequence). V gave up 2 bases and J gave up 5 bases, with 10 bases separating them. The CDR3 bases are TGTGCCAGCAGCTTAGTACAGGTCGAGACCCAGTACTTC. It specifies CASSLVQVETQYF.

In this sample, this clone turned up once. The chain employs TRBV19 and TRBJ1-2; D is perhaps TRBD1 (5 bases). This CDR3 contains 15 residues. V gave up 0 bases and J gave up 8 bases, with 16 bases separating them. Germline loops: CDR1 LNHDA, CDR2 SQIVND (reference sequence). The CDR3 is CASSIEGDSYGGYTF. In DNA form, the CDR3 reads TGTGCCAGTAGTATAGAGGGGGACTCCTACGGCGGCTACACCTTC.

V usage is TRBV12-1 and J usage is TRBJ2-1; the table's D call, TRBD1, has no DNA check behind it. TRBV12-1 is given as a pseudogene. There are 17 residues in the CDR3. The CDR3 DNA follows: TGTGCCAGCAGCGCTGGGGTGGGGCGATGGGGTAACAATGAGCAGTTCTTC. It encodes CASSAGVGRWGNNEQFF.

The chain combines TRBV7-9 with TRBJ2-5; 11 positions agree with TRBD1. Germline loops: CDR1 SEHNR, CDR2 FQNEAQ (reference sequence). Unmatched junction bases numbered 14, after V lost 5 bases and J lost 0 bases. CDR3 length: 19 amino acids. CDR3 in amino acids: CASSTPIGGTGGYQETQYF. In nucleotides, the CDR3 is TGTGCCAGCAGCACTCCCATTGGGGGGACAGGGGGATACCAAGAGACCCAGTACTTC.

This rearrangement joins TRBV10-3 to TRBJ2-3, with 8 bases matching TRBD1. With 7 bases clipped from V and 0 bases from J, the junction kept 9 bases outside the gene matches. CDR1 and CDR2 from the germline V gene are ENHRY and SYGVKD. This CDR3 has 16 residues. The CDR3 nucleotides read TGTGCCATCAAGCGGACAGGGCCATCTAGCACAGATACGCAGTATTTT. As protein: CAIKRTGPSSTDTQYF.

In this sample, this clone turned up many times. The chain has TRBV5-4 and TRBJ2-2; D is unresolved. CDR1 and CDR2 from the germline V gene are SGHNT and YYREEE (reference sequence). The CDR3 consists of 15 residues. The V end lost 0 bases, the J end lost 4 bases, and 10 bases lay between the germline ends. The CDR3 sequence is CASSLGLALTGELFF. CDR3 sequence (DNA): TGTGCCAGCAGCTTGGGATTAGCTCTCACCGGGGAGCTGTTTTTT.

This chain joins TRBV9 and TRBJ2-1, with a tentative D call TRBD1 (5 bases). Germline assignment: CDR1 SGDLS and CDR2 YYNGEE. V gave up 0 bases and J gave up 2 bases, with 15 bases separating them. This CDR3 has 17 amino acids. For the CDR3, the DNA is TGTGCCAGCAGCGTAGATCCCCCAGGGCCCGCCTACAATGAGCAGTTCTTC. It is translated as CASSVDPPGPAYNEQFF.

This chain's CDR3 is CASTPGESGANVLTF. The CDR3 DNA reads TGTGCCAGCACCCCGGGAGAGTCCGGGGCCAACGTCCTGACTTTC. This chain uses TRBV7-9 with TRBJ2-6; D possibly corresponds to TRBD2 (6 bases). The germline V gene has CDR1 SEHNR and CDR2 FQNEAQ (reference sequence). The CDR3 runs 15 residues. The ends were cut back, 7 bases at V and 4 bases at J, with 14 bases in the middle.

The chain recombines TRBV6-2 or TRBV6-3 with TRBJ2-1, with D maybe TRBD2 (7 bases). Germline V CDR1 and CDR2: MNHEY, SVGEGT. With 2 bases removed from V and 3 bases from J, the gap between germline ends came to 11 bases. This CDR3 has 15 amino acids. CDR3 sequence (DNA): TGTGCCAGCAGTTACCCGGGGGGCAGCTACAATGAGCAGTTCTTC. Translated, it gives CASSYPGGSYNEQFF.

The chain combines TRBV6-5 with TRBJ2-7, with D perhaps matching TRBD2 (5 bases). Germline CDR1 reads MNHEY; CDR2 reads SVGAGI. CDR3 length: 15 residues. The V gene lost 6 bases and the J gene lost 5 bases, with 20 bases spanning the gap. The CDR3 sequence: CASSTPRAGGHEQYF. CDR3 DNA: TGTGCCAGCAGCACCCCCCGGGCAGGAGGCCACGAGCAGTACTTC.

This rearrangement joins TRBV7-3 to TRBJ1-2, with a weak D call TRBD1 (5 bases). The germline gives CDR1 SGHTA, CDR2 FQGTGA. V was trimmed by 6 bases and J by 4 bases, leaving 12 bases between them. The CDR3 runs to 13 residues. The CDR3: CASSARDGYGYTF. The CDR3 DNA reads as TGTGCCAGCAGTGCCAGGGATGGCTATGGCTACACCTTC.

The rearrangement joins TRBV10-3 to TRBJ2-3; 8 positions match TRBD1. Germline CDR1 and CDR2: ENHRY and SYGVKD. There are 14 residues in the CDR3. V gave up 6 bases and J gave up 5 bases; unmatched junction bases: 7. CDR3 in amino acids: CAIRRQGAIDTQYF. The DNA of the CDR3 is TGTGCCATCAGAAGGCAGGGGGCAATAGATACGCAGTATTTT.

The V and J genes are TRBV5-1 and TRBJ1-5, with D perhaps matching TRBD1 (5 bases). CDR1 and CDR2 (germline): SGHRS, YFSETQ. Trimming shortened V by 0 bases and J by 5 bases, and 12 bases separated the two germline ends. The CDR3 totals 15 residues. This chain's CDR3 is CASSLGEKGDQPQHF. CDR3 nucleotide sequence: TGCGCCAGCAGCTTGGGCGAAAAAGGGGATCAGCCCCAGCATTTT.

The J gene is TRBJ2-1, the V gene TRBV9, with D perhaps matching TRBD2 (5 bases). Trimming cost V 3 bases and J 3 bases, with 7 bases left between them. Germline V gene sequence: CDR1 SGDLS, CDR2 YYNGEE. CDR3 length: 13 residues. The CDR3 DNA sequence: TGTGCCAGCAGCGGACTACGCTACAATGAGCAGTTCTTC. Residues: CASSGLRYNEQFF.

The gene calls are TRBV5-1 and TRBJ2-2, with TRBD1 matching 11 bases. The CDR3 length is 17 residues. Germline V gene data show CDR1 as SGHRS and CDR2 as YFSETQ. The V segment lost 0 bases and the J segment 4 bases; nucleotides outside the gene matches: 5. CDR3 bases: TGCGCCAGCAGCTTGGGGACAGGGGGCGAGGGCACCGGGGAGCTGTTTTTT. This gives the protein CASSLGTGGEGTGELFF.

V usage is TRBV10-3 and J usage is TRBJ1-3, with D possibly being TRBD1 (6 bases). V was clipped by 11 bases and J by 7 bases, with 18 bases between them. The CDR3 has 13 residues. The germline V gene encodes CDR1 ENHRY and CDR2 SYGVKD. This CDR3 reads CAVSQGKGNTIYF. The CDR3 DNA sequence: TGTGCCGTGTCCCAGGGGAAAGGGAACACCATATATTTT.

This clone was seen a few times. V is TRBV4-2 and J is TRBJ1-2; D is uncertain. This CDR3 has 15 residues. The germline gives CDR1 LGHNA, CDR2 YNFKEQ. V lost 4 bases and J 0 bases, leaving 12 bases between the germline ends. The CDR3 DNA reads as TGTGCCAGCAGCCCTGAACTGGGAGCTAACTATGGCTACACCTTC. It codes for CASSPELGANYGYTF.

This chain links TRBV4-1 with TRBJ2-2, with 8 bases lining up with TRBD1. Per germline, CDR1 MGHRA and CDR2 YSYEKL. CDR3 length: 15 amino acids. The V and J ends lost 8 bases and 2 bases, in that order; junction bases with no gene match: 7. CDR3 coding DNA: TGCGCCAGCGGGTCGGGACAGGTAAACACCGGGGAGCTGTTTTTT. This translates into CASGSGQVNTGELFF.

The chain links TRBV19 to TRBJ1-5; 7 bases align to TRBD1. Trimming removed 0 bases from V and 0 bases from J; junction bases left unmatched: 5. This CDR3 is 17 amino acids long. Germline V gene sequence: CDR1 LNHDA, CDR2 SQIVND (reference sequence). The CDR3 protein is CASSIDGRGNSNQPQHF. For the CDR3, the DNA is TGTGCCAGTAGTATAGATGGCAGGGGGAATAGCAATCAGCCCCAGCATTTT.

The chain joins TRBV5-1 to TRBJ1-4; no definite D call. V lost 4 bases and J 0 bases, leaving 7 bases between the germline ends. CDR3 size: 14 residues. The germline V gene encodes CDR1 SGHRS and CDR2 YFSETQ. Here the CDR3 DNA reads TGCGCCAGCAGCCCAAATCCAACTAATGAAAAACTGTTTTTT. The encoded protein is CASSPNPTNEKLFF.